These T cell receptor beta chains were read from a single sample in a study of vaccination effects on CD4 cells after COVID-19. These receptors have no identified antigens. Clones were read by immunoSEQ multiplex PCR, and TCRdb kept only the in-frame ones, dropping some. This sample carries about 31,000 clones, about two thirds of them seen once, and the ten largest clones take roughly 8.6%. The sample consisted of CD4+ T cells from PBMCs cultured with SARS-CoV-2 spike peptides, taken after COVID-19 vaccination. All receptors derive from a human donor who received a COVID-19 vaccine. The CDR3 runs from the conserved cysteine through the conserved F or W. The D gene is left open where the match is weak. Clone size is not always given. Where it is, it says once, few, many or a class for expanded clones.

v_gene	j_gene	len	d_gene	abundance	CDR3nt	CDR3aa
TRBV6-4	TRBJ2-4	15	-	-	TGTGCCAGCAGGAGGTGGGGACACCATAAAAACATTCAGTACTTC	CASRRWGHHKNIQYF
TRBV5-6	TRBJ2-7	17	-	-	TGTGCCAGCAGCTTGTGGGGGGTGCGGGGTAGCTCCTACGAGCAGTACTTC	CASSLWGVRGSSYEQYF
TRBV5-1	TRBJ1-6	15	-	-	TGCGCCAGCAGCTTGGGTCCGGAGGGTAATTCACCCCTCCACTTT	CASSLGPEGNSPLHF
TRBV2	TRBJ2-5	14	-	-	TGTGCCAGCAGTCCGAGGACGGTACAAGAGACCCAGTACTTC	CASSPRTVQETQYF
TRBV5-1	TRBJ2-1	13	TRBD2	-	TGCGCCAGCAGCTTGGGGGCGGGGGGCAAGCAGTTCTTC	CASSLGAGGKQFF
TRBV30	TRBJ2-7	14	-	few	TGTGCCTGGAGCCCCCCAGCTCCCACCCGGGGTCAGTACTTC	CAWSPPAPTRGQYF
TRBV29-1	TRBJ2-6	17	TRBD1	-	TGCAGCGTGGCGGTTCGCAGGGGGCCTCCTGGGGCCAACGTCCTGACTTTC	CSVAVRRGPPGANVLTF
TRBV7-8	TRBJ1-3	15	-	-	TGTGCCAGCAGCTTTATGGGGGATCGTGGAAACACCATATATTTT	CASSFMGDRGNTIYF
TRBV18	TRBJ2-7	14	-	once	TGTGCCAGCTCACCGGATGAGGCCGCCTACGAGCAGTACTTC	CASSPDEAAYEQYF
TRBV10-3	TRBJ1-1	14	-	-	TGTGCCATCAGTGAGTCTCGGGATAACACTGAAGCTTTCTTT	CAISESRDNTEAFF
TRBV11-2	TRBJ1-2	11	-	-	TGTGCCAGCAGCTTTACGGCGAGCTACACCTTC	CASSFTASYTF
TRBV30	TRBJ1-4	14	-	-	TGTGCCTGGAGAAAGACCACGAGGGGTGAAAAACTGTTTTTT	CAWRKTTRGEKLFF
TRBV6-5	TRBJ2-7	15	-	-	TGTGCCAGCAGCCCCTTGGGCGAAAGCTCCTACGAGCAGTACTTC	CASSPLGESSYEQYF
TRBV10-1	TRBJ2-2	13	-	-	TGCGCCAGCAGTGCAAGCAGGAGCCGGGAGCTGTTTTTT	CASSASRSRELFF
TRBV10-3	TRBJ1-5	15	TRBD1	-	TGTGCCTCGGAAAACCGGGACAGCGGGCGCCAGCCCCAGCATTTT	CASENRDSGRQPQHF
TRBV18	TRBJ2-7	15	TRBD1	-	TGTGCCAGCTCACCGTCTGGACAGGGGGCGTCCGAGCAGTACTTC	CASSPSGQGASEQYF
TRBV6-4	TRBJ2-3	15	TRBD2	-	TGTGCCAGCAGTGGACTAGCGGGGGCTGTCGATACGCAGTATTTT	CASSGLAGAVDTQYF